These 30 T cell receptor beta chains originate from one sample sequenced in a study of T-cell reconstitution after alpha-beta-depleted transplantation in children. Unique molecular identifiers featured in how the TCRbeta library was prepared. Using its own MiXCR run on the PCR reads, TCRdb lists one record per CDR3 protein. The sample has more than 500,000 distinct CDR3 sequences, roughly 11% seen once; the top ten hold about 15%. The sample in question was PBMCs, mostly from graft donor cells, obtained 180 days after TCRalphabeta/CD19-depleted stem cell transplant. These receptors all come from a female patient aged 2 to 10 who had a stem cell transplant for aplastic anemia, so the T cells may come from the graft donor.

The genes are TRBV3-1 and TRBJ2-7; D may be TRBD2 (6 bases). CDR1 LGHDT and CDR2 YNNKEL come from the germline V gene (reference sequence). CDR3 length equals 17 residues. V was trimmed by 11 bases and J by 2 bases, leaving 28 bases between them. In DNA, the CDR3 is TGTGCCTCCTGCCCCAGAAGTGCTGCGGGAATCCCCTACGAGCAGTACTTC. It encodes CASCPRSAAGIPYEQYF.

This clonotype showed up many times. The chain carries TRBV9 and TRBJ2-3; TRBD2 agrees at 11 bases. V lost 4 bases and J lost 4; bases outside the gene matches: 11. This CDR3 contains 17 residues. Germline V gene data show CDR1 as SGDLS and CDR2 as YYNGEE. The CDR3 here is CASSPSETSGVADTQYF. In nucleotides, the CDR3 is TGTGCCAGCAGCCCGTCCGAGACTAGCGGGGTTGCAGATACGCAGTATTTT.

V and J are TRBV6-2 or TRBV6-3 and TRBJ2-7, with D possibly matching TRBD1 (5 bases). V was shortened by 2 bases and J by 2 bases, with 13 bases between the two germline ends. Germline V gives CDR1 MNHEY, CDR2 SVGEGT. CDR3 size: 15 residues. The CDR3 DNA is TGTGCCAGCAGTTACGGTCAGGGCCGACCCTACGAGCAGTACGTC. Residues: CASSYGQGRPYEQYV.

This chain uses TRBV9 with TRBJ2-2; maybe TRBD1 (6 bases). The CDR3 spans 16 residues. CDR1 is SGDLS, CDR2 YYNGEE, per germline. Between the trimmed V and J ends, which lost 0 bases and 6 bases, there was a span of 15 bases. The CDR3 reads CASSVGRGRLSGELFF. DNA for the CDR3: TGTGCCAGCAGCGTAGGCAGGGGTAGGCTTTCCGGGGAGCTGTTTTTT.

V and J are TRBV18 and TRBJ2-3; 9 bases are shared with TRBD2. The ends lost 5 bases at V and 0 bases at J; junction bases unmatched: 15. The CDR3 covers 19 residues. Germline V gives CDR1 KGHSH, CDR2 LQKENI. The CDR3 DNA reads as TGTGCCAGCTCAATCCTTGGACGGGCTAGCGGGAAGAGCACAGATACGCAGTATTTT. It yields the protein CASSILGRASGKSTDTQYF.

This clonotype occurred a few times. The chain links TRBV27 to TRBJ2-5; 15 nucleotides line up with TRBD2. The CDR3 extends over 16 amino acids. CDR1 and CDR2 (germline): MNHEY, SMNVEV (reference sequence). Trimming at V came to 3 bases and at J to 5 bases, leaving 4 bases not matched to a gene. The chain's CDR3 is CASSFGLAGGPETQYF. In DNA, the CDR3 is TGTGCCAGCAGTTTCGGACTAGCGGGAGGGCCGGAGACCCAGTACTTC.

This chain connects TRBV24-1 to TRBJ1-2; D uncertain. The V end was cut by 5 bases, the J end by 8 bases, with 8 bases between. CDR1 and CDR2 (germline): KGHDR, SFDVKD. The CDR3 length is 11 residues. CDR3 DNA: TGTGCCACCAGTGGAGGAGGCGGCTACACCTTC. Its translation is CATSGGGGYTF.

V is TRBV20-1 and J is TRBJ2-4; D may match TRBD1 or TRBD2 (5 bases each). V was clipped by 5 bases and J by 8 bases, with 13 bases between them. CDR1 is DFQATT, CDR2 SNEGSKA, per germline (reference sequence). This CDR3 is 12 amino acids long. The CDR3 sequence is CSAATLGDIQYF. The DNA of the CDR3 is TGCAGTGCTGCGACCTTGGGGGACATTCAGTACTTC.

In its sample, this clonotype was seen many times. V is TRBV24-1 and J is TRBJ2-7, with D perhaps TRBD1 (6 bases). Germline CDR1 reads KGHDR; CDR2 reads SFDVKD. This CDR3 contains 14 residues. V was trimmed by 5 bases and J by 0 bases, leaving 10 bases between them. Here the CDR3 reads CATSGADSSYEQYF. CDR3 DNA: TGTGCCACCAGTGGGGCGGACAGCTCCTACGAGCAGTACTTC.

J is TRBJ2-7 and V is TRBV10-3, with D perhaps TRBD1 or TRBD2 (5 bases each). Germline V CDR1 and CDR2: ENHRY, SYGVKD. The CDR3 is 12 amino acids. Trimming stripped 7 bases from V and 5 bases from J, with 12 bases between. The CDR3 loop reads CAITKGDHEQYF. As DNA, the CDR3 is TGTGCCATCACCAAAGGGGACCACGAGCAGTACTTC.

V gene TRBV29-1 combines with J gene TRBJ2-3; D may be TRBD1 or TRBD2 (6 bases each). Between the trimmed V and J ends, which lost 4 bases and 6 bases, there was a span of 17 bases. This CDR3 contains 14 residues. Germline V gene sequence: CDR1 SQVTM, CDR2 ANQGSEA. This CDR3 is CSVGRGGMFDTQYF. The CDR3 coding sequence is TGCAGCGTTGGTAGAGGGGGGATGTTTGATACGCAGTATTTT.

This clonotype has more than one count but fewer than ten. V is TRBV30 and J is TRBJ2-1; TRBD2 is a possible D gene (5 bases). The CDR3 is made up of 15 amino acids. Looked up from germline, CDR1 is GTSNPN and CDR2 is SVGIG (reference sequence). V lost 3 bases and J lost 7, with 19 bases in between. DNA for the CDR3: TGTGCCTGGAGCTCGAGCCCGCCCGGCGGGAATGAGCAGTTCTTC. Translated: CAWSSSPPGGNEQFF.

V gene TRBV10-3 combines with J gene TRBJ1-5; D is perhaps TRBD1 (5 bases). V was shortened by 2 bases and J by 4 bases, with 15 bases between the two germline ends. Per the germline V gene, CDR1 is ENHRY and CDR2 is SYGVKD. The CDR3 is 16 residues long. The DNA for the CDR3 is TGTGCCATCAGTGAGCTTGGACAATACGGTAATCAGCCCCAGCATTTT. This encodes CAISELGQYGNQPQHF.

This clonotype was seen a few times. The CDR3 protein is CSARPTRLGETQYF. For the CDR3, the DNA is TGCAGTGCTAGACCTACCAGACTAGGGGAGACCCAGTACTTC. The genes are TRBV20-1 and TRBJ2-5, with D tentatively TRBD2 (6 bases). The ends were cut back, 2 bases at V and 5 bases at J, with 15 bases in the middle. The CDR3 is made up of 14 amino acids. Per the germline V gene, CDR1 is DFQATT and CDR2 is SNEGSKA (reference sequence).

This clonotype occurred a few times. The chain is built from TRBV6-2 or TRBV6-3 and TRBJ2-5; 12 bases line up with TRBD2. Germline CDR1 is MNHEY and CDR2 is SVGEGT. The CDR3 is 16 amino acids. V dropped 4 bases and J dropped 4; count of bases not matched to a gene: 7. The CDR3 region is CASSFRLAGVSETQYF. The CDR3 coding sequence is TGTGCCAGCAGTTTTAGACTAGCGGGAGTCTCAGAGACCCAGTACTTC.

The chain carries TRBV27 and TRBJ2-7; D unclear. V lost 1 base and J 3 bases, leaving 13 bases between the germline ends. This CDR3 is 15 amino acids long. The germline CDR1 and CDR2 sequences are MNHEY and SMNVEV (reference sequence). CDR3 residues: CASSLYGVWRYEQYF. The CDR3 DNA sequence: TGTGCCAGCAGTTTATATGGGGTTTGGCGCTACGAGCAGTACTTC.

The CDR3, as DNA: TGCAGTGCTTCCCGCCGGGTAAATACGGGGATGGCCTACGAGCAGTACGTC. It codes for CSASRRVNTGMAYEQYV. The chain carries TRBV20-1 and TRBJ2-7, with D possibly TRBD2 on 5 matching bases. This CDR3 has 17 amino acids. Trimming left V 5 bases short and J 2 bases short, with 25 bases between. The germline gives CDR1 DFQATT, CDR2 SNEGSKA (reference sequence).

This clonotype was counted ten times or more. The gene calls are TRBV4-2 and TRBJ2-7; 7 nucleotides agree with TRBD1. The J segment lost 7 bases and the V segment lost 3 bases, leaving 6 bases of the junction unmatched. The CDR3 length is 13 residues. Germline CDR1 is LGHNA and CDR2 is YNFKEQ. In DNA form, the CDR3 reads TGTGCCAGCAGCCAGGCCGACAGGGAAGAGCAGTACTTC. It is translated as CASSQADREEQYF.

The chain combines TRBV29-1 with TRBJ2-1; D not resolved. CDR1 and CDR2 from the germline V gene are SQVTM and ANQGSEA. The CDR3 consists of 16 residues. V dropped 2 bases and J dropped 4 bases, with 18 bases sitting between them. CDR3 DNA sequence: TGCAGCGTTGAATTTCGTCCAGTATCCCCTTACAATGAGCAGTTCTTC. Residues: CSVEFRPVSPYNEQFF.

The chain couples TRBV25-1 to TRBJ1-2; D gene ambiguous. The CDR3 is 11 residues long. V was cut by 4 bases and J by 5 bases, with 5 bases left in between. Germline V CDR1 and CDR2: MGHDK, SYGVNS. The CDR3: CASSGQYGYTF. The CDR3, as DNA: TGTGCCAGCAGTGGTCAGTATGGCTACACCTTC.

This rearrangement joins TRBV12-3 or TRBV12-4 to TRBJ1-5; TRBD1 matches 8 bases. This CDR3 comprises 13 residues. The CDR3 DNA reads TGTGCTAGTAGGGCAGGGGGCGATCAGCCCCAGCATTTT. Its translation is CASRAGGDQPQHF.

This chain links TRBV6-1 with TRBJ1-1; D not resolved. Germline V gives CDR1 MNHNS, CDR2 SASEGT. Trimming shortened V by 5 bases and J by 0 bases, and 13 bases separated the two germline ends. The CDR3 is made up of 15 amino acids. The CDR3 loop is CASSLEVGLNTEAFF. The CDR3 DNA reads as TGTGCCAGCAGTCTGGAGGTCGGTCTGAACACTGAAGCTTTCTTT.

This clonotype was seen a handful of times. The gene calls are TRBV11-2 and TRBJ2-6; D perhaps matches TRBD1 (6 bases). The germline V gene has CDR1 SGHAT and CDR2 FQNNGV. The CDR3 contains 15 residues. The V end was cut by 5 bases, the J end by 2 bases, with 10 bases between. The CDR3 is CASSPNRAGANVLTF. Written as DNA, the CDR3 is TGTGCCAGCAGCCCGAACAGGGCTGGGGCCAACGTCCTGACTTTC.

A few counts support this clonotype. V and J are TRBV29-1 and TRBJ1-3; perhaps TRBD1 as D (6 bases). Germline CDR1 reads SQVTM; CDR2 reads ANQGSEA. V was clipped by 4 bases and J by 3 bases, with 13 bases between them. CDR3 length: 14 amino acids. The CDR3 DNA is TGCAGCGTTGTACGATCAGGGGATGGAAACACCATATATTTT. This sequence encodes CSVVRSGDGNTIYF.

This clonotype has just a few counts. This chain links TRBV19 with TRBJ1-5; a possible D gene is TRBD1 (5 bases). V was pared by 3 bases and J by 1 base, with 13 bases between. CDR1 LNHDA and CDR2 SQIVND come from the germline V gene (reference sequence). The CDR3 is 16 residues long. Here the CDR3 reads CASSMRGGRSNQPQHF. CDR3 nucleotides: TGTGCCAGTAGTATGCGTGGGGGACGGAGCAATCAGCCCCAGCATTTT.

In this sample, this clonotype turned up many times. The V and J genes are TRBV29-1 and TRBJ2-1, with no clear D. In germline, CDR1 is SQVTM, CDR2 ANQGSEA. The CDR3 runs 13 residues. Trimming took 8 bases from V and 0 from J, leaving 11 bases between them. CDR3 region: CSSGRASYNEQFF. Here the CDR3 DNA reads TGCAGCTCTGGCCGGGCCTCCTACAATGAGCAGTTCTTC.

This chain uses TRBV5-1 with TRBJ2-2, with TRBD2 matching 10 bases. J was trimmed by 8 bases and V by 1 base; bases with no gene match: 8. This CDR3 contains 16 residues. Germline CDR1 is SGHRS and CDR2 is YFSETQ. CDR3 sequence reads: CASSLLVAGGGGELFF. CDR3 nucleotide sequence: TGCGCCAGCAGCTTGCTGGTAGCGGGAGGTGGAGGGGAGCTGTTTTTT.

This rearrangement joins TRBV29-1 to TRBJ2-5; D remains unclear. The V and J ends lost 1 base and 6 bases respectively, with 6 bases between them. This CDR3 has 11 amino acids. CDR1 is SQVTM and CDR2 is ANQGSEA in the germline V gene. DNA for the CDR3: TGCAGCGTTGAAGTTGGGAAGACCCAGTACTTC. Its protein is CSVEVGKTQYF.

This clonotype was seen many times. The chain joins TRBV5-1 to TRBJ2-1; unclear D gene. The CDR3 has 12 amino acids. Germline V gives CDR1 SGHRS, CDR2 YFSETQ. V lost 4 bases and J 7 bases, leaving 9 bases between the germline ends. The CDR3 nucleotides read TGCGCCAGCAGCGAATTGGGAAATGAGCAGTTCTTC. Translation gives CASSELGNEQFF.

Many counts were recorded for this clonotype. The chain employs TRBV12-3 or TRBV12-4 and TRBJ1-6; TRBD1 matches 7 bases. The V gene end was trimmed by 2 bases and the J gene end by 7 bases; junction bases not matched to a gene: 2. CDR3 size: 14 residues. Here the CDR3 DNA reads TGTGCCAGCAGTTTAAGACAGGGCAATTCACCCCTCCACTTT. Protein: CASSLRQGNSPLHF.